This TCR beta chain was recovered during a study of T cell changes during pregnancy in multiple sclerosis. CDR1 MNHNY and CDR2 SVGAGI come from the germline V gene (reference sequence). Trimming took off 2 bases at V and 4 bases at J, with 8 bases between the two ends. The CDR3 has 13 amino acids. Assay used: immunoSEQ multiplex PCR; TCRdb lists only in-frame clones, some missing. The sample lists 75,000 to 90,000 clones; approximately 94% were seen once. Sequencing used CD4+ T cells from peripheral blood mononuclear cells, obtained before pregnancy. The receptor comes from a female donor with multiple sclerosis, enrolled in a pregnancy study. The rearrangement uses TRBV6-6 and TRBJ2-5; no firm D call. The CDR3, as DNA: TGTGCCAGCAGTTACCAACCCGGAGAGACCCAGTACTTC. Protein sequence: CASSYQPGETQYF.